This T cell receptor beta chain was recovered during a study of blood T cell repertoires in COVID-19. Study members were between roughly 18 and 100 years old and lived in 20 to 30 US regions. The V gene lost 4 bases and the J gene lost 6 bases, with 21 bases spanning the gap. From germline, CDR1 is LNHNV and CDR2 YYDKDF (reference sequence). The CDR3 totals 16 residues. In its sample, this clone was seen a few times. In the authors' methods: Reference gene primers were amplified, and this amplification served to estimate nucleated cell counts. Profiling relied on immunoSEQ multiplex PCR, and the TCRdb table lists in-frame clones only, not all of them. V and J calls and clone size are copied from that table; D and trimming were computed from the DNA. This table has about 200,000 clones, about 80% appearing once.

The V and J genes are TRBV15 and TRBJ1-1, with a possible D match to TRBD1 (6 bases). Sequenced sample: PBMCs or T cells enriched from blood (not recorded which). The sequence was collected from a man aged 40-49 years who had recovered from COVID-19. The CDR3 loop reads CATSIGRGSGEPEAFF. CDR3 sequence (DNA): TGTGCCACCAGCATAGGGAGAGGTTCAGGGGAGCCTGAAGCTTTCTTT.